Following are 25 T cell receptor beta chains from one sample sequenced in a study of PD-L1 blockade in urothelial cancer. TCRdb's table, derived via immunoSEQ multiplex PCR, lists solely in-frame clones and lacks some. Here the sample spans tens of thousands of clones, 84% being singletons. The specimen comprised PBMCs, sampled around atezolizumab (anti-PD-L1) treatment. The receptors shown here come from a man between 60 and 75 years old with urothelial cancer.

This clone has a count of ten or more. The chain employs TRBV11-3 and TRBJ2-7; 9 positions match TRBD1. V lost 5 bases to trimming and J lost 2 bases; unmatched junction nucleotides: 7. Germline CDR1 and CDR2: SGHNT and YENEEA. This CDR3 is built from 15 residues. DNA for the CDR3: TGTGCCAGCAGCCAGAAGGGGACAGGGCCCTACGAGCAGTACTTC. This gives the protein CASSQKGTGPYEQYF. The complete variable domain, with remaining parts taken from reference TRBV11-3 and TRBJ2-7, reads EAGVVQSPRYKIIEKKQPVAFWCNPISGHNTLYWYLQNLGQGPELLIRYENEEAVDDSQLPKDRFSAERLKGVDSTLKIQPAELGDSAVYLCASSQKGTGPYEQYFGPGTRLTVT.

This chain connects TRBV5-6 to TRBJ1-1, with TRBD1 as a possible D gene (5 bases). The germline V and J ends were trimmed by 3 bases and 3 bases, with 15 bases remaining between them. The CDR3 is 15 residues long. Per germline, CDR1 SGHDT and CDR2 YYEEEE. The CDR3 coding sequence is TGTGCCAGCAGCTCTCTAGGGCAGGGTCACACTGAAGCTTTCTTT. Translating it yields CASSSLGQGHTEAFF. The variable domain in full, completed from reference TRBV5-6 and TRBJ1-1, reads DAGVTQSPTHLIKTRGQQVTLRCSPKSGHDTVSWYQQALGQGPQFIFQYYEEEERQRGNFPDRFSGHQFPNYSSELNVNALLLGDSALYLCASSSLGQGHTEAFFGQGTRLTVV.

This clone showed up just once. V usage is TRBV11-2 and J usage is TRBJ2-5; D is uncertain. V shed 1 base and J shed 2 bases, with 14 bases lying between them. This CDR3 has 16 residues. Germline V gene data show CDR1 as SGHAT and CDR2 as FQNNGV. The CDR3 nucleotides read TGTGCCAGCAGCTTAGGTGTGGTTGGCGGTCAAGAGACCCAGTACTTC. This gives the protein CASSLGVVGGQETQYF.

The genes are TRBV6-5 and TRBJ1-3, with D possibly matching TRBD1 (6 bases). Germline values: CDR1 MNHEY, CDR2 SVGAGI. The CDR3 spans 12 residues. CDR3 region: CATGIPGNTIYF. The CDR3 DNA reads TGTGCTACAGGGATCCCTGGAAACACCATATATTTT.

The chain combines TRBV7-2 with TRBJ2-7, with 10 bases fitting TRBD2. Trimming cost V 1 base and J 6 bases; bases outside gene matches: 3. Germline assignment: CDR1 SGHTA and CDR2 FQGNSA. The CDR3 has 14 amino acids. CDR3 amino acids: CASSLGLAGVEQYF. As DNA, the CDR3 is TGTGCCAGCAGCTTAGGGCTAGCGGGAGTCGAGCAGTACTTC.

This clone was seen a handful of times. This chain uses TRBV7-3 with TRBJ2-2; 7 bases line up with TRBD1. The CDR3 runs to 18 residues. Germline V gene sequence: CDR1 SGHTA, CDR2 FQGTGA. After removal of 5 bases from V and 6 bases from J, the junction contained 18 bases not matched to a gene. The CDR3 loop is CASSKTSTGQTSSGELFF. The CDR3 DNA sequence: TGTGCCAGCAGCAAAACCTCTACGGGACAGACCTCGTCCGGGGAGCTGTTTTTT.

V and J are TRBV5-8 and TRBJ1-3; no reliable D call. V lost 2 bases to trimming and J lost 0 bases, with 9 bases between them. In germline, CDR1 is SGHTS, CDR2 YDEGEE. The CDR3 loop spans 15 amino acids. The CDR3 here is CASSFDTSSGNTIYF. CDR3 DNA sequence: TGTGCCAGCAGCTTTGACACAAGCTCTGGAAACACCATATATTTT.

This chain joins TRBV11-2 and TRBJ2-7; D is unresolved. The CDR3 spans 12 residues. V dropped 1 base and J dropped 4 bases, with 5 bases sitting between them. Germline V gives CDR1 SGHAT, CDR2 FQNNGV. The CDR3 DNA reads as TGTGCCAGCAGCTTAGCTCTTTACGAGCAGTACTTC. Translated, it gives CASSLALYEQYF.

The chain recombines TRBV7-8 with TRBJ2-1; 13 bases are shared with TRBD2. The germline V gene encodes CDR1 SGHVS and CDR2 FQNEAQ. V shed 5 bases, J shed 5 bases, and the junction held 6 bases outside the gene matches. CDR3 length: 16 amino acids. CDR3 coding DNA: TGTGCCAGCAGCCTACCTGGGACTAGCGGGGACAATGAGCAGTTCTTC. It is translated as CASSLPGTSGDNEQFF.

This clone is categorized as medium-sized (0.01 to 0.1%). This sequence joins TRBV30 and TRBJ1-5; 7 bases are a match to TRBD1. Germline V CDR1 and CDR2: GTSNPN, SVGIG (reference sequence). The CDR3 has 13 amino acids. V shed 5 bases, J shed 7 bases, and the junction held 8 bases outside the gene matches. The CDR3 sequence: CAWGDREGQPQHF. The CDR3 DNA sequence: TGTGCCTGGGGCGACAGGGAAGGACAGCCCCAGCATTTT.

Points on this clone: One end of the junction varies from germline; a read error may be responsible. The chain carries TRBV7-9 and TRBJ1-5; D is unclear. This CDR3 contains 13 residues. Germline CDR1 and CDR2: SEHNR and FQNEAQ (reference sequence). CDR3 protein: CASSLASYQPQHF. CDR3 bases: TGTGCCAGCAGCTTAGCTAGCTATCAGCCCCAGCATTTT.

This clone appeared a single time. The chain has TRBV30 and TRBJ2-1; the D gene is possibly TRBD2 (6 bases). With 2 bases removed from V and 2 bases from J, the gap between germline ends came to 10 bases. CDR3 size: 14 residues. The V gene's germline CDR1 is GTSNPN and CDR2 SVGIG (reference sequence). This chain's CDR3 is CAWSYSGAYNEQFF. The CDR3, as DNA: TGTGCCTGGAGTTATAGCGGAGCCTACAATGAGCAGTTCTTC.

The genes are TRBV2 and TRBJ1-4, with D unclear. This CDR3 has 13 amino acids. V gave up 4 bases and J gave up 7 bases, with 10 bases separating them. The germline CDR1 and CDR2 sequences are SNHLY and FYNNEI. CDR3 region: CASSVRVGEKLFF. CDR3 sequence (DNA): TGTGCCAGCAGTGTGAGGGTTGGTGAAAAACTGTTTTTT.

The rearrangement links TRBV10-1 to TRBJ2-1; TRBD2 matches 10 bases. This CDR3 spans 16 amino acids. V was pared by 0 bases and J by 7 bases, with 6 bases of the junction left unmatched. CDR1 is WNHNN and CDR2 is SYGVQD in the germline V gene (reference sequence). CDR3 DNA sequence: TGCGCCAGCAGTGAGTCGCGACTAGCGGGTCCTAATGAGCAGTTCTTC. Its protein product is CASSESRLAGPNEQFF.

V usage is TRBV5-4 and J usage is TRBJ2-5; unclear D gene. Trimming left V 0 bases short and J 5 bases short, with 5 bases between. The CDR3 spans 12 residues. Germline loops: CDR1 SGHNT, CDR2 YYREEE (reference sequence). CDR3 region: CASSLDSETQYF. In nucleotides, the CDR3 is TGTGCCAGCAGCTTGGATAGCGAGACCCAGTACTTC.

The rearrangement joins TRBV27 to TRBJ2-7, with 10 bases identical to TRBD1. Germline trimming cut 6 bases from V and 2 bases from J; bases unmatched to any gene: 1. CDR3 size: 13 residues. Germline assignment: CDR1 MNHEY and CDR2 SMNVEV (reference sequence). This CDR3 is CASRGTGAYEQYF. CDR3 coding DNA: TGTGCCAGCAGGGGGACAGGGGCCTACGAGCAGTACTTC.

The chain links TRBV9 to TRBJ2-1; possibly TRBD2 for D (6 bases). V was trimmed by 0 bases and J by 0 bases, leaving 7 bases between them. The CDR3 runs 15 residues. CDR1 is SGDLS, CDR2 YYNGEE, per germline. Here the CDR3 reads CASSVGGNSYNEQFF. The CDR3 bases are TGTGCCAGCAGCGTAGGCGGGAACTCCTACAATGAGCAGTTCTTC.

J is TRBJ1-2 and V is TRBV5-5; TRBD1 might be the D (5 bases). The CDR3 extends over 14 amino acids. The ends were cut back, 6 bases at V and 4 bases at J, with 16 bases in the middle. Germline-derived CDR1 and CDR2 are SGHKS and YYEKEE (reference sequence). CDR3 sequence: CASNIIRAGYGYTF. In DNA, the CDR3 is TGTGCCAGCAACATAATCAGGGCCGGCTATGGCTACACCTTC.

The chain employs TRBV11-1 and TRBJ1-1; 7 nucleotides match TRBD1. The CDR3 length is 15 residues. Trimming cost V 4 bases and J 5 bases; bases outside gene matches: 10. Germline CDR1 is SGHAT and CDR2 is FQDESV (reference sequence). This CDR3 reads CASSSRQGEGTEAFF. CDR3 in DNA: TGTGCCAGCAGCTCCCGACAGGGTGAAGGGACTGAAGCTTTCTTT. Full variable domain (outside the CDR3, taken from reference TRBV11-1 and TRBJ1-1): EAEVAQSPRYKITEKSQAVAFWCDPISGHATLYWYRQILGQGPELLVQFQDESVVDDSQLPKDRFSAERLKGVDSTLKIQPAELGDSAMYLCASSSRQGEGTEAFFGQGTRLTVV.

This CDR3 reads CASSNPGQNYGYTF. DNA for the CDR3: TGTGCCAGCAGCAATCCAGGACAGAACTATGGCTACACCTTC. The chain uses TRBV5-6 and TRBJ1-2; D may be TRBD1 (6 bases). V lost 4 bases to trimming and J lost 2 bases, with 12 bases between them. CDR1 and CDR2 from the germline V gene are SGHDT and YYEEEE. The CDR3 is 14 amino acids.

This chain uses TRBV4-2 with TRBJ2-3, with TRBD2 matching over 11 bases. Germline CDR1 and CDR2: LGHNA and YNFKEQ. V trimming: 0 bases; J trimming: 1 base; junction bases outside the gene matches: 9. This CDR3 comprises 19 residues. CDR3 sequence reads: CASSQEGGSSGGRTDTQYF. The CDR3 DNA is TGTGCCAGCAGCCAAGAAGGGGGGTCTAGCGGGGGGCGCACAGATACGCAGTATTTT.

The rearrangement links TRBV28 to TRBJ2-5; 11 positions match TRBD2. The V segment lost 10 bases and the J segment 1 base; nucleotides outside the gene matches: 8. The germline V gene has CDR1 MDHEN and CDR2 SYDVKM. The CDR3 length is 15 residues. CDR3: CATARGLAVQETQYF. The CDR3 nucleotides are TGTGCCACTGCAAGGGGACTAGCGGTCCAAGAGACCCAGTACTTC.

The CDR3 nucleotides read TGTGCCAGCAGACTCAGCGCCGGGGAGCTGTTTTTT. Translated, it gives CASRLSAGELFF. The V call is TRBV6-1, the J call TRBJ2-2; D ambiguous. The V end lost 6 bases, the J end lost 6 bases, and 8 bases lay between the germline ends. Germline assignment: CDR1 MNHNS and CDR2 SASEGT. The CDR3 totals 12 residues.

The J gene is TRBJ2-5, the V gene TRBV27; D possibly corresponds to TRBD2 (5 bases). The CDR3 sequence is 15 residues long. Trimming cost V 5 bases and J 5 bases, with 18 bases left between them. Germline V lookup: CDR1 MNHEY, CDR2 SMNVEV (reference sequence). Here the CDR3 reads CASSTSGGLGETQYF. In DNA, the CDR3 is TGTGCCAGCAGTACGAGCGGAGGCCTGGGGGAGACCCAGTACTTC.

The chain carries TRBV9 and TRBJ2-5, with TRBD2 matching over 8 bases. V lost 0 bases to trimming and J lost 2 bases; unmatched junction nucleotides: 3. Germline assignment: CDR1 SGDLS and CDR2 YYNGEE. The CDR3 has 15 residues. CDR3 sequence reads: CASSVVSGGQETQYF. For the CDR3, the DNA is TGTGCCAGCAGCGTAGTATCGGGGGGGCAAGAGACCCAGTACTTC. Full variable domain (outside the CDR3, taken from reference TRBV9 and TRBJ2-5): DSGVTQTPKHLITATGQRVTLRCSPRSGDLSVYWYQQSLDQGLQFLIQYYNGEERAKGNILERFSAQQFPDLHSELNLSSLELGDSALYFCASSVVSGGQETQYFGPGTRLLVL.